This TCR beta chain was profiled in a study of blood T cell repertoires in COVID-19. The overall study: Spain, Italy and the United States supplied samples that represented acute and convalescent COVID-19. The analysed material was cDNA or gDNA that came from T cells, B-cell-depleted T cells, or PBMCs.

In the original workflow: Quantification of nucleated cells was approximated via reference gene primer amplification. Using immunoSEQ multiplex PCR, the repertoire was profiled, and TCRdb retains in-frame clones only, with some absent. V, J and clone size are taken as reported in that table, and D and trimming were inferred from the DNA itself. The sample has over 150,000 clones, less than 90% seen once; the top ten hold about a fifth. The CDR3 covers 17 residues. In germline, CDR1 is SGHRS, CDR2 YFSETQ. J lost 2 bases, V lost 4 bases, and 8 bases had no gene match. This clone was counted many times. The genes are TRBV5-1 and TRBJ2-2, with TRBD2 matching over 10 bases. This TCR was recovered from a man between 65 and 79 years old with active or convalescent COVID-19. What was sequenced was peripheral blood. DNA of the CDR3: TGCGCCAGCAGCCGCCGAGCTAGCGGGGGAAACACCGGGGAGCTGTTTTTT. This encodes CASSRRASGGNTGELFF.